This entry describes one TCR beta chain. The antigen is not known. These data are taken from a study of T cell responses to AZD1222 COVID-19 vaccine. V was cut by 3 bases and J by 8 bases, with 14 bases left in between. This CDR3 has 13 residues. Germline V gene sequence: CDR1 SGHDT, CDR2 YYEEEE. Overall study results and limits: Along spike, vaccine-associated CD4 TCRs were found throughout, with dominance at 160-218 and 743-854. The sample set comprised mostly white British donors with more females, and clonal diversity was possibly underestimated. The peak T cell response came first, and repertoires were sampled only after it. The study reported that nearly half of spike-specific TCRs target unmutated variant regions.

Here immunoSEQ multiplex PCR was the method, and the copy in TCRdb shows in-frame clones only, minus some. The sample records 100,000 to 150,000 clones, around 89% being singletons. The sequenced sample was peripheral blood, obtained on day 0 of AZD1222 vaccination. This receptor was taken from an adult in good health. The rearrangement uses TRBV5-6 and TRBJ1-2, with D perhaps TRBD1 (6 bases). The CDR3 loop reads CASSSQGLRGYTF. The CDR3 nucleotides read TGTGCCAGCAGCTCTCAGGGGCTACGAGGCTACACCTTC.